This T cell receptor beta chain originates from a study of T cells after posttransplantation cyclophosphamide listed by TCRdb under 2016. About the full investigation: Using TRB sequencing, the study followed how the T cell repertoire reconstituted after myeloablative bone marrow transplantation in which posttransplantation cyclophosphamide served as GVHD prophylaxis. In 3 patients, up to about 3 additional blood samples taken between 2 and 5.2 years after transplant also underwent TRB sequencing, as did pretransplant blood from a handful of patients. Antigen receptor sequencing was done on samples from some 34 PTCy-treated patients and from 15 to 20 related bone marrow donors of those patients. Blood from all 35 or so PTCy patients with 1-year posttransplant specimens was subjected to TRB sequencing. Because TRA and TRB clonality were tightly correlated in several samples, subsequent TCR analyses were focused on TRB only. Public TRB sequences were checked against a database of over 3,500 sequences associated with responses to pathogens, tumor antigens, self-antigens and alloantigens. Summary of the overall study and its limitations: Donor-recipient similarity was low at 1-2 months but rose over the first year, and later blood repertoires were often dominated by donor CD8+ memory clones. The TRB repertoires of T cells infiltrating skin or the GI tract showed only limited overlap with the TRB repertoires found in blood. Across about 40 patients, TRB clonality was highly associated with recipient CMV seropositivity and CMV reactivation, and PTCy diversity was similar to diversity in CNI/methotrexate controls.

CDR1 and CDR2, looked up from the germline V gene, are SGHTA and FQGNSA. The CDR3 sequence holds 14 residues, the cysteine and phenylalanine included. Only the CDR3 DNA is retained, 42 bases long and in frame from the first base. Related bone marrow donors provided peripheral blood samples on the day of marrow donation. Peripheral blood and bone marrow mononuclear cells were isolated by Ficoll-Hypaque density centrifugation and cryopreserved. This clone was observed at least ten times. The target of this receptor is not known. Its ends do not fully match the called genes, so a read error is possible. TRB sequencing was run on genomic DNA with either the immunoSEQ assay at survey resolution or the hsTCRB kit. In the authors' own workflow: The immunoSEQ software handled initial read processing, and the LymphoSeq R package was used for repertoire analyses. Clonality was calculated as 1 minus normalized Shannon entropy, and the Gini coefficient was also calculated for each TRB dataset. Phenotypes of unsorted samples were inferred by mapping TRB sequences from sorted subsets of the recipient or donor onto the same recipient's unsorted samples. In TCRdb, the immuneACCESS table is reduced to in-frame sequences with V and J assigned. These tables do not hold every clone; where another copy was compared, an unresolved V gene accounts for under half, and the others remain unexplained. Clone size and the V and J calls come from that table; the DNA yielded D and trimming. This sample has 25,000 to 35,000 clones, none of them a singleton. The ten largest clonotypes hold around 5% of the sample.

The specimen was PBMCs. This TCR was sampled from a woman aged 30 to 39 in good health and a related stem cell transplant donor. Recombination linked TRBV7-2 to TRBJ1-6, and TRBD1 may be the D gene, going by 5 matching bases. The DNA sequence follows: TGTGCCAGCAGCTTAGACCCCCTTGCGGGGGATCATTCCTTT. The translation is CASSLDPLAGDHSF.